The 4 T cell receptor beta chains presented below share a single source sample, sequenced in a study of T cells in Graves' hyperthyroidism and ophthalmopathy (dated by TCRdb to between 2018 and 2021). The protocol used for the library was multiplex PCR. The instrument was an Illumina HiSeq 2000. The TCR beta CDR3 regions were amplified from RNA transcripts. The TCR CDR3 was subjected to a first round of RT-PCR using the HTBI primer set and the Qiagen OneStep RT-PCR kit. TCRdb trimmed the raw reads at Q25, called clones with MiXCR and kept productive beta chains. Rows with one shared CDR3 protein collapse into an entry with the most common genes and DNA. This sample holds more than 450,000 distinct CDR3 sequences; around 20% were observed only once. 47% of the sample is held by the ten biggest clonotypes. Sequencing input: blood. Receptor source: a man aged 40-49 years with Graves' ophthalmopathy.

The rearrangement joins TRBV10-3 to TRBJ1-2; D is possibly TRBD1 (6 bases). V gave up 6 bases and J gave up 7 bases, with 15 bases separating them. There are 13 residues in the CDR3. Germline loops: CDR1 ENHRY, CDR2 SYGVKD. The CDR3 DNA reads as TGTGCCATCAGAAAGGTGGACAGAAGTGGCTACACCTTC. As protein: CAIRKVDRSGYTF.

The genes are TRBV5-5 and TRBJ1-1, with D possibly being TRBD1 (5 bases). The ends were cut back, 0 bases at V and 8 bases at J, with 11 bases in the middle. Germline V lookup: CDR1 SGHKS, CDR2 YYEKEE (reference sequence). The CDR3 spans 13 residues. In nucleotides, the CDR3 is TGTGCCAGCAGCTTGGCCCGGGGCTGGGAAGCTTTCTTT. Translated, it gives CASSLARGWEAFF.

At least ten counts were recorded for this clonotype. The chain employs TRBV6-1 and TRBJ2-6, with 8 bases identical to TRBD1. Looked up from germline, CDR1 is MNHNS and CDR2 is SASEGT. The CDR3 contains 15 residues. Trimming took 9 bases from V and 2 from J; bases not matched to a gene: 6. The CDR3 loop is CARSQGAPGANVLTF. The CDR3 bases are TGTGCCAGGTCTCAGGGGGCGCCTGGGGCCAACGTCCTGACTTTC.

This chain uses TRBV11-2 with TRBJ1-1; 8 positions agree with TRBD1. The CDR3 sequence is 15 residues long. Germline CDR1 SGHAT, CDR2 FQNNGV. V was clipped by 4 bases and J by 6 bases; unmatched bases: 10. CDR3 amino acids: CASSSNQGAFAEAFF. DNA for the CDR3: TGTGCCAGCAGCTCAAACCAGGGGGCTTTTGCTGAAGCTTTCTTT.